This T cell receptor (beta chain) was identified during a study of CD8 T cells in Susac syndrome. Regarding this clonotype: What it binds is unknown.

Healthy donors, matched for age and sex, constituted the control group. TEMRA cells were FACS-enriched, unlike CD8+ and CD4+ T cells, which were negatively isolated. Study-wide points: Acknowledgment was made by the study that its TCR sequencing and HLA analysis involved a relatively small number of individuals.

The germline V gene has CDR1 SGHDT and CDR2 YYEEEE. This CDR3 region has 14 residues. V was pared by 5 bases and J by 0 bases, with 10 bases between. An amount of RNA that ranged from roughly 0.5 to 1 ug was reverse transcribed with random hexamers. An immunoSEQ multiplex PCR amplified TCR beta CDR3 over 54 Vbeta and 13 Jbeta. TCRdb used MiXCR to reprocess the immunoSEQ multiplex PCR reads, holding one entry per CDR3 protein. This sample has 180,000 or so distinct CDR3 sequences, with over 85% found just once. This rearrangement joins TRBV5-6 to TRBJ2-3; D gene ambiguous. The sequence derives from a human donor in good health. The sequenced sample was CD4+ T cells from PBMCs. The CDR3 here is CASRSGPSTDTQYF. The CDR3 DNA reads TGTGCCAGCAGGTCGGGCCCGAGCACAGATACGCAGTATTTT.